This T cell receptor beta chain was documented in a study of shared clonotypes between healthy human individuals. The table came from immunoSEQ multiplex PCR; TCRdb's copy has only in-frame clones and leaves some out. The repertoire holds 2.5 million or so clones, with over 85% as singletons. Note on this clone: What it recognizes is unknown.

Study-wide points: Rarefaction curves obtained for sorted subsets showed sequencing incomplete despite large depth.

What was sequenced was naive CD4+ T cells sorted from blood. Subset: CD45RA+ positively selected. The TCR originated in a man younger than 35 in good health.

In nucleotides, the CDR3 is TGTGCCAGCAGCCCCCCTTATACCTACGAGCAGTACTTC. This codes for CASSPPYTYEQYF. The V gene is TRBV9, the J gene TRBJ2-7, with no clear D. The CDR3 loop spans 13 amino acids. V shed 4 bases and J shed 2 bases, with 10 bases lying between them. Germline-derived CDR1 and CDR2 are SGDLS and YYNGEE. The whole variable domain, remainder taken from reference TRBV9 and TRBJ2-7, is DSGVTQTPKHLITATGQRVTLRCSPRSGDLSVYWYQQSLDQGLQFLIQYYNGEERAKGNILERFSAQQFPDLHSELNLSSLELGDSALYFCASSPPYTYEQYFGPGTRLTVT.